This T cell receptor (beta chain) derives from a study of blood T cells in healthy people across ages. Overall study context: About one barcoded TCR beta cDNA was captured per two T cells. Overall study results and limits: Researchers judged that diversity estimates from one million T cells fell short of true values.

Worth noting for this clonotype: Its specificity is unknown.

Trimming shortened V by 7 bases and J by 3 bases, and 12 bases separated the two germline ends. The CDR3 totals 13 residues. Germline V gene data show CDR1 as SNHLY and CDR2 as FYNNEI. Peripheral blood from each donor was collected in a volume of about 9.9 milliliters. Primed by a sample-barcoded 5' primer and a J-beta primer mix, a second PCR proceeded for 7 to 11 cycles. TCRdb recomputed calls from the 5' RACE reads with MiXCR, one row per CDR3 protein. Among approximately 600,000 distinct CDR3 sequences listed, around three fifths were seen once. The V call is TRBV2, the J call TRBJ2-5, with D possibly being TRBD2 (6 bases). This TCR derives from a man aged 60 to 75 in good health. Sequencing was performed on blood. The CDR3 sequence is CASNRRGKETQYF. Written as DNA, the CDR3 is TGTGCCAGCAATCGTCGGGGGAAAGAGACCCAGTACTTC.